This T cell receptor beta chain came from a study of OX40 agonist ivuxolimab in advanced cancers. Study as a whole: Treatment of patients was with ivuxolimab, an agonistic anti-OX40 (CD134) antibody. The study's findings and limits: Average numbers of expanded clones were greater in CD8+ T cells than in CD4+.

Details on this clone: Its antigen is unknown.

Using immunoSEQ multiplex PCR, the repertoire was profiled, and TCRdb retains in-frame clones only, with some absent. Of 65,000 to 95,000 clones in the sample, about 91% were seen once. This CDR3 has 14 amino acids. The V gene's germline CDR1 is KGHSH and CDR2 LQKENI. V dropped 3 bases and J dropped 6; count of bases not matched to a gene: 4. The TCR sequence derives from an adult with an advanced solid tumor such as melanoma, head and neck, liver or kidney cancer. Specimen: CD4+ or CD8+ T cells sorted from blood, collected in a trial of the OX40 agonist ivuxolimab. The genes are TRBV18 and TRBJ2-1, with TRBD2 matching 8 bases. The chain's CDR3 is CASSPGLVGNEQFF. The CDR3 bases are TGTGCCAGCTCACCGGGACTAGTGGGCAATGAGCAGTTCTTC.